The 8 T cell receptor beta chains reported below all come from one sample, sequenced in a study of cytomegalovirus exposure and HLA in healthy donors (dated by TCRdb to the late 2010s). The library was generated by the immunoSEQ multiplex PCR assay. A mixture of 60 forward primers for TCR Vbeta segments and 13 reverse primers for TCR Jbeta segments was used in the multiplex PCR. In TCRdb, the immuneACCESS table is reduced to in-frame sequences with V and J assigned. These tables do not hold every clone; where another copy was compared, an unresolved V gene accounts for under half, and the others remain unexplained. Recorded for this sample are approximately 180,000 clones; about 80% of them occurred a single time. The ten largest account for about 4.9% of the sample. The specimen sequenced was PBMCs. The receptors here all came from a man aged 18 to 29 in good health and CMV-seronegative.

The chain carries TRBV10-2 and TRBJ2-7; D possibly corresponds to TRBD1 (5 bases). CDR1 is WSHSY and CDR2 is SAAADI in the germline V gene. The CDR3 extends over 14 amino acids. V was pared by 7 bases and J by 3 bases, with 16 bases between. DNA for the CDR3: TGCGCCAGCACAGGGCTTCAAGGATACTACGAGCAGTACTTC. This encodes CASTGLQGYYEQYF.

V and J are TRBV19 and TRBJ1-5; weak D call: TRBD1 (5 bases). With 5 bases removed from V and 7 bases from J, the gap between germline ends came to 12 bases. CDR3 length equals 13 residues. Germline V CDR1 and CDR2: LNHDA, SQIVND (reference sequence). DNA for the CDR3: TGTGCCAGTAGTCTCCAGGGTTGGCAGCCCCAGCATTTT. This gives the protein CASSLQGWQPQHF.

CDR3 in amino acids: CAITSTVAEQYF. The CDR3, as DNA: TGTGCCATCACGTCGACAGTCGCGGAGCAGTACTTC. J is TRBJ2-7 and V is TRBV28, with D possibly matching TRBD1 (5 bases). Per the germline V gene, CDR1 is MDHEN and CDR2 is SYDVKM. Between the trimmed V and J ends, which lost 10 bases and 7 bases, there was a span of 17 bases. The CDR3 extends over 12 amino acids.

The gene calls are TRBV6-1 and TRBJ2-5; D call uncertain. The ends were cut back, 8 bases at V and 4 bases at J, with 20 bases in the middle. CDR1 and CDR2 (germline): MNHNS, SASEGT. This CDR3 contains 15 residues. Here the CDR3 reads CASSGDRVPSETQYF. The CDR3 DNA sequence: TGTGCCAGCTCGGGTGATCGTGTCCCTTCAGAGACCCAGTACTTC.

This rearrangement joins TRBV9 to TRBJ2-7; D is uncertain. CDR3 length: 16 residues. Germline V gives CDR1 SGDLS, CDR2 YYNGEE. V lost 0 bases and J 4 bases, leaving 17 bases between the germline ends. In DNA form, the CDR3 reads TGTGCCAGCAGCGTAGCTGGAACAGTGGGTGATTACGAGCAGTACTTC. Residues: CASSVAGTVGDYEQYF.

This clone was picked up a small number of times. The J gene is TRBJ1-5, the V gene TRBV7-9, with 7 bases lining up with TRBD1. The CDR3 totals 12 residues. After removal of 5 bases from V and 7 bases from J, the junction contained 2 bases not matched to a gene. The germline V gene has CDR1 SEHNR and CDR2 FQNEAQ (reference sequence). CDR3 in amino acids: CASSQGVQPQHF. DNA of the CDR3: TGTGCCAGCAGCCAGGGGGTCCAGCCCCAGCATTTT.

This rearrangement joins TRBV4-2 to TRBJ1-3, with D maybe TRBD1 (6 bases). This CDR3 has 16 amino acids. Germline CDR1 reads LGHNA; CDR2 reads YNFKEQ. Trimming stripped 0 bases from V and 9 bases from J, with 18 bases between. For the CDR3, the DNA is TGTGCCAGCAGCCAAGATGCAGGGGCGCGTTCTATCACCATATATTTT. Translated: CASSQDAGARSITIYF.

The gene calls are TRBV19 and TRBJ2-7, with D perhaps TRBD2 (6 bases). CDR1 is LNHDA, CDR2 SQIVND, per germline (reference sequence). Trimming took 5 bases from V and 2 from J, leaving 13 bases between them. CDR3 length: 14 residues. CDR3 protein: CASSWDSTAYEQYF. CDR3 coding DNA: TGTGCCAGTAGTTGGGACTCGACGGCCTACGAGCAGTACTTC.